Listed below are T cell receptor beta chains from one sample, sequenced in a study of blood T cell repertoires in COVID-19. The data were produced by immunoSEQ multiplex PCR, yet TCRdb's version contains in-frame clones alone and is incomplete. Here the sample spans 200,000 to 300,000 clones, roughly 85% being singletons. Sequencing was performed on peripheral blood. These receptors were collected from a man between 50 and 59 years old with COVID-19, enrolled during active disease. Both conserved end residues are part of each CDR3. The order of the fields is J gene, V gene, clone size, D gene, CDR3 protein, CDR3 DNA. The D gene is left open where the match is weak. Part of the rows lack a size; the others show once, few, many or a class for expanded clones.

TRBJ1-6	TRBV19	NA	NA	CASTLGPGASNSPLHF	TGTGCCAGTACCTTAGGACCTGGGGCCTCGAATTCACCCCTCCACTTT
TRBJ1-1	TRBV3-1/TRBV3-2	NA	NA	CASSQSGSPNEAFF	TGTGCCAGCAGCCAATCGGGGAGCCCCAATGAAGCTTTCTTT
TRBJ1-6	TRBV5-5	NA	NA	CASSLRHAGSPLHF	TGTGCCAGCAGCTTGCGACATGCGGGTTCACCCCTCCACTTT
TRBJ2-1	TRBV5-4	NA	TRBD2	CASSLDQRGGLEQFF	TGTGCCAGCAGCTTGGATCAGCGGGGGGGCCTTGAGCAGTTCTTC
TRBJ1-4	TRBV9	NA	NA	CASSPTGTIGEKLFF	TGTGCCAGCAGCCCGACCGGGACAATCGGTGAAAAACTGTTTTTT
TRBJ1-1	TRBV5-1	NA	NA	CASSLPWAGIENTEAFF	TGCGCCAGCAGCTTGCCCTGGGCTGGTATTGAGAACACTGAAGCTTTCTTT
TRBJ2-1	TRBV11-2	NA	TRBD2	CASTYLLGTSNNEQFF	TGTGCCAGCACCTACTTATTGGGGACTAGCAACAATGAGCAGTTCTTC
TRBJ2-7	TRBV5-5	NA	TRBD1	CASSLGGQGYEQYF	TGTGCCAGCAGCTTGGGGGGACAGGGCTACGAGCAGTACTTC
TRBJ2-1	TRBV7-9	NA	NA	CASSLAAGAGAGEQFF	TGTGCCAGCAGCTTAGCGGCGGGGGCAGGGGCAGGAGAGCAGTTCTTC
TRBJ2-3	TRBV5-6	NA	TRBD2	CASSLAWGTSGYNTDTQYF	TGTGCCAGCAGCTTGGCCTGGGGGACTAGCGGCTATAACACAGATACGCAGTATTTT
TRBJ2-7	TRBV11-3	NA	TRBD1	CASSPDRGFTYEQYF	TGTGCCAGCAGCCCGGACAGGGGGTTCACCTACGAGCAGTACTTC
TRBJ1-4	TRBV5-1	few	TRBD1	CASSLGQGNEKLFF	TGCGCCAGCAGCTTGGGACAGGGTAATGAAAAACTGTTTTTT
TRBJ1-3	TRBV4-1	few	NA	CASSQYNRGIGNTIYF	TGCGCCAGCAGCCAATACAACCGAGGTATTGGAAACACCATATATTTT
TRBJ1-1	TRBV4-3	few	TRBD1	CASSQGYRGTHTEAFF	TGCGCCAGCAGCCAGGGCTACAGGGGGACCCACACTGAAGCTTTCTTT
TRBJ2-7	TRBV6-1	NA	TRBD1	CASSQTGTYEQYF	TGTGCCAGCAGTCAGACAGGGACCTACGAGCAGTACTTC
TRBJ2-5	TRBV18	NA	NA	CASSPGRQETQYF	TGTGCCAGCTCACCGGGGAGGCAAGAGACCCAGTACTTC
TRBJ2-3	TRBV27	NA	TRBD2	CASSFWGGRGADTQYF	TGTGCCAGCAGTTTTTGGGGGGGGAGAGGTGCAGATACGCAGTATTTT
TRBJ1-6	TRBV3-1/TRBV3-2	NA	TRBD1	CASSHATGGNSPLHF	TGTGCCAGCAGCCATGCGACAGGGGGGAATTCACCCCTCCACTTT
TRBJ1-2	TRBV5-4	few	TRBD1	CASSFSGQNYGYTF	TGTGCCAGCAGCTTTTCGGGACAGAACTATGGCTACACCTTC
TRBJ2-7	TRBV5-4	NA	TRBD1	CASSLGQGLVRAYEQYF	TGTGCCAGCAGCTTGGGACAGGGGCTGGTTAGGGCCTACGAGCAGTACTTC